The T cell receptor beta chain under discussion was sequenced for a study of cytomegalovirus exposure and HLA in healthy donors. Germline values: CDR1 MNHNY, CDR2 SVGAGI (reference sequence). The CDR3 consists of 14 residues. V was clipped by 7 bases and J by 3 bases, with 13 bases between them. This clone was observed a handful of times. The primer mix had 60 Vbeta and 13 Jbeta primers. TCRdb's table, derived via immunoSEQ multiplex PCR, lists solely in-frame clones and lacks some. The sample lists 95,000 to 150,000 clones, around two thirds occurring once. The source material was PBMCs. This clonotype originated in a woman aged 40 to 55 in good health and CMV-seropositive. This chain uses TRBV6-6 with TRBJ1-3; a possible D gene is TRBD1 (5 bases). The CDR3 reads CASIQVPNGNTIYF. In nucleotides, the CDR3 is TGTGCCAGCATACAGGTACCCAATGGAAACACCATATATTTT.